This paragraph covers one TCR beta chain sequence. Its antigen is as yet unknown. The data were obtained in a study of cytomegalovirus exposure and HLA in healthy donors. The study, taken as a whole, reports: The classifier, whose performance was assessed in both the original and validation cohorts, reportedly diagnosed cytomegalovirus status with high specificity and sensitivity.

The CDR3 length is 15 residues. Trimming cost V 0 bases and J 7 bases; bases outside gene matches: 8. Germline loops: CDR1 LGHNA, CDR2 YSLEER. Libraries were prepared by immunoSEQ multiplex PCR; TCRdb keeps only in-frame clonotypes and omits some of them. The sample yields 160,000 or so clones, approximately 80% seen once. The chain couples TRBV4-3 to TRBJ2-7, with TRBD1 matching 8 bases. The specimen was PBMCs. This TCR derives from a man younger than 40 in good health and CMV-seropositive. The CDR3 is CASSQEGAGGLEQYF. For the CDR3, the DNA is TGCGCCAGCAGCCAAGAGGGGGCAGGGGGCTTGGAGCAGTACTTC.